This is a list of T cell receptor beta chains from one sample in a study of ipilimumab plus nivolumab after autologous stem cell transplantation. The assay was immunoSEQ multiplex PCR, and TCRdb's table has in-frame clones only and misses some. Here the sample spans approximately 80,000 clones, 75% to 85% being singletons. The sample consisted of PBMCs, taken in a trial of ipilimumab plus nivolumab as post-transplant consolidation. These receptors originate from a male donor with diffuse large B-cell lymphoma. Both conserved end residues are part of each CDR3. The order of the fields is CDR3 protein, CDR3 DNA, V gene, D gene, J gene, clone size. A D gene is named only where the DNA matches it firmly. Not all rows give a size; the values are once, few, many and, for expanded clones, a class.

CASSINSGGAYEQYF | TGTGCCAGTAGTATCAATAGCGGGGGAGCCTACGAGCAGTACTTC | TRBV19 | TRBD2 | TRBJ2-7 | NA
CASTGAGDSPLHF | TGTGCCAGCACGGGGGCTGGGGATTCACCCCTCCACTTT | TRBV6-1 | NA | TRBJ1-6 | once
CASKDSTGFSDEQYF | TGTGCCAGCAAGGACTCGACAGGTTTTTCGGACGAGCAGTACTTC | TRBV27 | NA | TRBJ2-7 | few
CARSLFLAGATEQFF | TGTGCCAGAAGCTTATTCCTAGCGGGGGCTACTGAGCAGTTCTTC | TRBV7-5 | NA | TRBJ2-1 | NA
CASSLGDRGLTEAFF | TGCGCCAGCAGCTTGGGGGACAGGGGCCTAACTGAAGCTTTCTTT | TRBV5-1 | TRBD1 | TRBJ1-1 | NA
CASSLGMRPTKETQYF | TGTGCCAGCAGCTTAGGTATGCGGCCAACGAAAGAGACCCAGTACTTC | TRBV7-8 | NA | TRBJ2-5 | NA
CASSDPGQVSGNTIYF | TGTGCCAGCAGTGACCCGGGACAGGTTTCTGGAAACACCATATATTTT | TRBV6-1 | TRBD1 | TRBJ1-3 | once
CASSEKPTDNSPLHF | TGTGCCAGCAGTGAAAAGCCGACAGATAATTCACCCCTCCACTTT | TRBV6-1 | NA | TRBJ1-6 | NA
CASSLGTSGGTKNIQYF | TGTGCCAGCAGTTTAGGGACTAGCGGGGGGACCAAAAACATTCAGTACTTC | TRBV27 | TRBD2 | TRBJ2-4 | NA
CASSSRTSMEETQYF | TGTGCCAGCAGCTCACGGACCAGCATGGAAGAGACCCAGTACTTC | TRBV5-4 | NA | TRBJ2-5 | few
CASLKQTDTQYF | TGTGCCAGCTTGAAACAGACAGATACGCAGTATTTT | TRBV2 | NA | TRBJ2-3 | NA
CASSLSRGGGTDTQYF | TGTGCCAGCAGCCTCAGTAGGGGGGGTGGCACAGATACGCAGTATTTT | TRBV7-6 | NA | TRBJ2-3 | NA
CASSLRQATGELFF | TGCGCCAGCAGCTTGAGGCAGGCCACCGGGGAGCTGTTTTTT | TRBV5-1 | NA | TRBJ2-2 | few
CASSQFGAQGGFTDTQYF | TGCGCCAGCAGTCAATTTGGGGCACAGGGGGGTTTCACAGATACGCAGTATTTT | TRBV23-1 | TRBD1 | TRBJ2-3 | NA
CASSFLEGDTEAFF | TGTGCCAGCAGTTTTTTAGAGGGGGACACTGAAGCTTTCTTT | TRBV6-1 | NA | TRBJ1-1 | NA
CASSPGQALGYTF | TGTGCCAGCAGCCCGGGGCAGGCCTTAGGCTACACCTTC | TRBV11-2 | NA | TRBJ1-2 | NA
CASSSPGRAYGYTF | TGTGCCAGCAGCTCCCCGGGAAGGGCTTATGGCTACACCTTC | TRBV7-2 | NA | TRBJ1-2 | NA
CASSFRGRRTDTQYF | TGTGCCAGCAGCTTCAGGGGGCGGAGGACAGATACGCAGTATTTT | TRBV5-6 | TRBD1 | TRBJ2-3 | NA
CSVESVGLNIQYF | TGCAGCGTTGAATCGGTGGGCTTGAACATTCAGTACTTC | TRBV29-1 | NA | TRBJ2-4 | NA
CASSERGLSGANVLTF | TGTGCCAGCAGTGAACGGGGTCTCTCTGGGGCCAACGTCCTGACTTTC | TRBV25-1 | NA | TRBJ2-6 | NA
CTSSQETPSTDTQYF | TGCACCAGCAGCCAGGAGACTCCTAGCACAGATACGCAGTATTTT | TRBV1 | NA | TRBJ2-3 | once
CASSLGRSGAAATF | TGTGCCAGCAGCTTAGGCCGGTCAGGGGCCGCTGCCACCTTC | TRBV7-9 | NA | TRBJ1-2 | NA
CASSLTGSSYNSPLHF | TGCGCCAGCAGCTTAACAGGGAGCTCCTATAATTCACCCCTCCACTTT | TRBV5-1 | NA | TRBJ1-6 | NA
CASSSGGRASNQPQHF | TGTGCCAGCAGTTCGGGTGGGCGGGCTAGCAATCAGCCCCAGCATTTT | TRBV28 | NA | TRBJ1-5 | NA
CASSPSGGAANEQFF | TGTGCCAGCAGCCCGAGCGGGGGGGCCGCTAATGAGCAGTTCTTC | TRBV7-3 | TRBD2 | TRBJ2-1 | NA
CASSLLPASTDTQYF | TGTGCCAGCAGCTTACTCCCCGCTAGCACAGATACGCAGTATTTT | TRBV7-3 | NA | TRBJ2-3 | NA
CASSLGSGADTQYF | TGCGCCAGCAGCTTGGGTTCAGGGGCAGATACGCAGTATTTT | TRBV5-1 | NA | TRBJ2-3 | NA
CASRPAWGDTGELFF | TGTGCCAGCCGCCCGGCATGGGGGGACACCGGGGAGCTGTTTTTT | TRBV5-4 | NA | TRBJ2-2 | NA
CASSLGLQAGGLKDTQYF | TGCGCCAGCAGCTTGGGGCTTCAAGCGGGGGGACTGAAAGATACGCAGTATTTT | TRBV5-1 | TRBD2 | TRBJ2-3 | NA
CASSKDTTSYEQYF | TGTGCCAGCAGTAAGGACACAACCTCCTACGAGCAGTACTTC | TRBV6-5 | NA | TRBJ2-7 | NA
CASSLRGQGGSEAFF | TGTGCCAGCAGCCTAAGGGGACAGGGGGGCTCTGAAGCTTTCTTT | TRBV5-6 | TRBD1 | TRBJ1-1 | NA
CASSLGRGSTDTQYF | TGTGCCAGCAGCCTAGGACGGGGAAGCACAGATACGCAGTATTTT | TRBV11-3 | NA | TRBJ2-3 | NA
CASSFGAGIQETQYF | TGTGCCAGCAGCTTCGGGGCGGGGATACAAGAGACCCAGTACTTC | TRBV5-6 | NA | TRBJ2-5 | NA
CASSVQPNTEAFF | TGTGCCAGCAGCGTGCAGCCGAACACTGAAGCTTTCTTT | TRBV7-9 | NA | TRBJ1-1 | NA
CASSRSGYGYTF | TGTGCCAGCAGCCGCTCAGGGTACGGCTACACCTTC | TRBV6-5 | NA | TRBJ1-2 | once
CASSFSGGPGETQYF | TGTGCCAGCAGCTTTTCCGGGGGGCCTGGAGAGACCCAGTACTTC | TRBV7-3 | NA | TRBJ2-5 | NA
CASSDPGDTEAFF | TGTGCCAGTAGTGACCCCGGGGACACTGAAGCTTTCTTT | TRBV19 | NA | TRBJ1-1 | few
CASSFGTLDTEAFF | TGCGCCAGCAGCTTCGGGACGCTAGACACTGAAGCTTTCTTT | TRBV5-1 | NA | TRBJ1-1 | NA
CASSPDRAPGELFF | TGTGCCAGCAGCCCTGACAGGGCCCCCGGGGAGCTGTTTTTT | TRBV13 | TRBD1 | TRBJ2-2 | NA
CASSLSRGSTGELFF | TGTGCCAGCAGCTTAAGCAGGGGGAGCACCGGGGAGCTGTTTTTT | TRBV11-2 | TRBD1 | TRBJ2-2 | NA
CSAGAPDRNTEAFF | TGCAGCGCCGGTGCCCCCGACAGAAACACTGAAGCTTTCTTT | TRBV29-1 | NA | TRBJ1-1 | NA
CSGTGHLNTEAFF | TGCAGCGGAACGGGACACCTAAACACTGAAGCTTTCTTT | TRBV29-1 | NA | TRBJ1-1 | NA
CASSPPKLAGGKNEQFF | TGTGCCAGCTCACCACCCAAACTCGCGGGGGGAAAAAATGAGCAGTTCTTC | TRBV18 | TRBD2 | TRBJ2-1 | once
CASSYDINAGNTIYF | TGTGCCAGCAGTTACGACATCAACGCGGGAAACACCATATATTTT | TRBV6-5 | NA | TRBJ1-3 | NA
CASSSPRAEGNTIYF | TGTGCCAGCAGCTCTCCCCGGGCTGAGGGAAACACCATATATTTT | TRBV9 | NA | TRBJ1-3 | NA
CASTPGQGLGTQYF | TGTGCCAGCACCCCCGGACAGGGTTTAGGGACCCAGTACTTC | TRBV9 | TRBD1 | TRBJ2-5 | NA
CASSWAFGNYGYTF | TGTGCCAGCAGTTGGGCGTTCGGGAACTATGGCTACACCTTC | TRBV6-1 | NA | TRBJ1-2 | NA
CASSFSGGSAGYTF | TGTGCCAGCAGCTTCTCCGGGGGGTCTGCTGGCTACACCTTC | TRBV7-2 | NA | TRBJ1-2 | NA
CASSYRQSLGNTIYF | TGTGCCAGCAGTTACAGGCAGTCCCTAGGAAACACCATATATTTT | TRBV6-5 | NA | TRBJ1-3 | NA
CASSLTGQATGEQFF | TGCGCCAGCAGCTTAACGGGACAGGCTACGGGTGAGCAGTTCTTC | TRBV5-1 | TRBD1 | TRBJ2-1 | NA
CAWSRVLAGGPGTQYF | TGTGCCTGGAGTCGGGTCCTAGCGGGGGGGCCCGGGACGCAGTATTTT | TRBV30 | TRBD2 | TRBJ2-3 | NA
CAISEVDPAIYF | TGTGCCATCAGTGAAGTGGATCCTGCCATATATTTT | TRBV10-3 | NA | TRBJ1-3 | NA
CASSFIETPYEQYF | TGTGCCAGTAGTTTTATAGAGACGCCCTACGAGCAGTACTTC | TRBV19 | NA | TRBJ2-7 | NA
CATSVHLAGNTIYF | TGTGCCACCAGCGTTCACCTGGCTGGAAACACCATATATTTT | TRBV15 | NA | TRBJ1-3 | NA
CASSPGTGLTKNIQYF | TGTGCCAGCAGCCCAGGGACAGGGCTAACCAAAAACATTCAGTACTTC | TRBV7-9 | TRBD1 | TRBJ2-4 | once